This TCR beta chain was sequenced in a study of CD8+ T cells in alopecia areata. Overall study: Treated patients received oral tofacitinib, 5 to 10 mg twice daily.

Germline assignment: CDR1 SEHNR and CDR2 FQNEAQ (reference sequence). The CDR3 covers 15 residues. V was pared by 2 bases and J by 7 bases, with 3 bases of the junction left unmatched. Extracted RNA was reverse transcribed, and the resulting cDNA served as sequencing template. Here immunoSEQ multiplex PCR was the method, and the copy in TCRdb shows in-frame clones only, minus some. Of under 300,000 clones in the sample, roughly two thirds were seen once. Lesional scalp punch biopsies and peripheral blood came from alopecia areata patients. Starting from PBMCs, sorting isolated CD4+ and CD8+ T cells. The chain uses TRBV7-9 and TRBJ2-1; 12 bases agree with TRBD2. The receptor was derived from a human donor with alopecia areata. This material consisted of CD4+ T cells sorted from blood, taken at week 0. Here the CDR3 reads CASSLLAGGPNEQFF. The CDR3 DNA reads as TGTGCCAGCAGCTTACTAGCGGGGGGGCCTAATGAGCAGTTCTTC.